This paragraph covers one T cell receptor (beta chain) sequence. It has no known antigen specificity. Per-base quality was not reported, and no clone a single base away is much larger than it. The cysteine opens and the phenylalanine closes a CDR3 of 14 amino acids. CDR3 DNA only is kept here, 42 bases in frame from base 1. V is trimmed back by 5 bases and J by 5 bases, and the junction contains 6 bases that no gene match accounts for. The germline V gene (reference sequence) supplies CDR1 DFQATT and CDR2 SNEGSKA. Receptor libraries were prepared by PCR. DNA from cultured CD4+ T cells was subjected to TCR sequencing with the Oncomine TCR Beta short-read assay at the Johns Hopkins FTIC core. The QIAamp micro DNA kit was used to extract genomic DNA from the cultured CD4+ T cells. Oncomine TCR Beta libraries from cultured CD4+ T cells were pooled using unique dual indexes and sequenced on an Illumina iSeq 100. Per the authors' processing: Non-productive sequences were removed, and CDR3s that did not start with C, did not end with F or W, or were shorter than 7 amino acids were discarded. Antigen-specific clonotypes were identified with the MANAFEST web application by comparing peptide-stimulated wells with reference and other culture wells. For a clone to be called positive, the clone needed an FDR below 0.05, an odds ratio above 5, and a productive frequency above 0.1% in at least two of three replicate wells. Cross-reactive clonotypes were defined as significantly expanded in both SARS-CoV-2 spike wells and at least one common cold coronavirus spike condition. Levenshtein distances (stringdist) and unrooted phylogenetic trees (ape) in R version 3.6.1 were used to assess CDR3 homology. TCRdb passed the public sequencing reads through fastp at Q25 and MiXCR, retaining productive beta sequences. Each entry merges the rows of one CDR3 protein and shows their most common DNA and genes. The V and J calls come from TCRdb's annotation, not from the publication. The sample contains approximately 1,300 distinct CDR3 sequences, 45% to 55% of them found a single time. Jointly, the top ten make up roughly 80% of the sample.

The sample originates from a study of vaccination and CD4 T cells after COVID-19 (dated by TCRdb to the early 2020s). For the wider study: In the convalescent cohort there were six males and four females, among whom were two Hispanic individuals, seven Caucasians, two Asians and one multiracial person. Each participant got two doses of either the Pfizer-BioNTech BNT162b2 vaccine (n=8) or the Moderna mRNA-1273 vaccine (n=2). Post-COVID blood samples from convalescent patients were collected a median of around 110 days after diagnosis, with a range of about 35 to 180 days. The time from the second vaccine dose to post-vaccine blood sampling had a median of roughly 79 days and ranged from roughly 13 to 241 days. Culture stimuli were overlapping spike peptide pools from SARS-CoV-2 and from the common cold coronaviruses HCoV-NL63, HCoV-OC43 and HCoV-229E. Control cultures used a CEFX viral epitope pool as positive control, an HIV-1 Nef peptide pool as negative control, or no peptide. In approximately eleven COVID-19 convalescent patients and a handful of infection-naive healthy vaccine recipients, the spike-specific CD4+ TCR repertoire before mRNA vaccination was compared with the repertoire after mRNA vaccination. An earlier paper using these donors assessed, at the TCR clonotype level, memory CD4+ T cell crossreactivity between SARS-CoV-2 and common cold coronavirus spike proteins. Overall study outcomes, separate from this receptor: The number of convalescent patients in the study was relatively small, and the study did not examine early timepoints following natural infection. Among the post-vaccine SARS-CoV-2-reactive clones in convalescent patients, a median around 85% showed up only after vaccination, which suggests vaccine-specific priming. In convalescent patients, nearly all vaccine-specific clones (304 of 307) were found to be mono-reactive for SARS-CoV-2 spike rather than cross-reactive with common cold coronaviruses. The median number of SARS-CoV-2-reactive clonotypes rose from 20 to 25 after infection to about 40 after vaccination, but the change was not significant.

What this sample's treatment or condition label stands for: roughly 10-day PBMC culture with coronavirus spike peptide pools or control peptides (ViraFEST assay). CD4+ T cells from unexposed donors were collected before the COVID-19 pandemic (2011-2018). The ViraFEST assay, used in the study, expanded antigen-specific T cells with peptide pools and then identified the expanded clonotypes through TCR sequencing. Each well held about 1.8 million PBMCs cultured with 9 to 10 ug/ml peptide pools in IMDM containing 5% human AB serum and roughly 10 IU/ml IL-2. Half of the culture medium was replaced with fresh IL-2-containing medium on days 3 and 7. CD4+ T cells were isolated after approximately eleven days of culture through negative selection using the EasySep CD4+ T cell isolation kit. As cell numbers permitted, CD4+ T cells from unexposed donors were tested for reactivity to SARS-CoV-2 S and N and to four common cold coronavirus spike pools. PBMCs were separated from whole blood using Ficoll-Paque Plus gradient centrifugation and then either used fresh or cryopreserved at -140C. Culture conditions were generally each tested in triplicate wells. Leukapheresis product for the unexposed donors was bought commercially.

The source is a human donor in good health. Rearrangement joined TRBV20-1 to TRBJ2-3, and TRBD2 aligns with 11 junction nucleotides. What was sequenced was CD4+ T cells from blood, cultured in vitro. The sequenced DNA is TGCAGTGCTTTAGCGGGAGGGTTGATAGATACGCAGTATTTT. Its translation reads: CSALAGGLIDTQYF.